The clone carrying this T cell receptor beta chain showed up just once. No antigen is known for it. These data originate in a study of siplizumab effects on memory and regulatory T cells. Study-wide findings and caveats: Naive or memory phenotype was unassignable for roughly 75-97% of proliferating CD4+ or CD8+ clones. The study found that mappable alloreactive CD4+ clones averaged around 69% Treg-derived with siplizumab and 25% to 30% in controls.

About 10^5 TCR templates were measured in each sample. Using immunoSEQ multiplex PCR, the repertoire was profiled, and TCRdb retains in-frame clones only, with some absent. The sample gives about 85,000 clones, approximately 95% of which show up once; about 18% is in the top ten. The source of this sequence is a human donor in good health. Sequencing was performed on CD8+ T cells sorted from blood.

CDR3 bases: TGTGCCACCGGACAGGGCTTGGGCTACACCTTC. Amino acid sequence: CATGQGLGYTF. The V gene is TRBV7-9, the J gene TRBJ1-2, with 8 bases aligning to TRBD1. Germline CDR1 is SEHNR and CDR2 is FQNEAQ (reference sequence). The CDR3 contains 11 residues. V trimming: 10 bases; J trimming: 8 bases; junction bases outside the gene matches: 6.